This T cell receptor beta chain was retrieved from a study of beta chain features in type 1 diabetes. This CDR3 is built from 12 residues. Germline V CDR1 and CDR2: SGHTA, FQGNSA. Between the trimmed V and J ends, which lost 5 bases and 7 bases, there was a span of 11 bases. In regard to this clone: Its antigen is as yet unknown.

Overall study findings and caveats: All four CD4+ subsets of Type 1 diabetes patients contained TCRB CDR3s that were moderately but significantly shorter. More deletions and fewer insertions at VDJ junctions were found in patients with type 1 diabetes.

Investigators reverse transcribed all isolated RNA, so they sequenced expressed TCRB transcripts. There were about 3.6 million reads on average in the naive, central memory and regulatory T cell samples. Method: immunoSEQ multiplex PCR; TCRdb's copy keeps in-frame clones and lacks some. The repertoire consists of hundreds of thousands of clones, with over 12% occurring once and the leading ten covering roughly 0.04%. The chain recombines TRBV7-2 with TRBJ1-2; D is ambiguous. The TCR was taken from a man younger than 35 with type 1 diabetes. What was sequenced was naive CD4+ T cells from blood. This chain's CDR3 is CASSPADRGYTF. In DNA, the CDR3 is TGTGCCAGCAGCCCCGCTGATCGTGGCTACACCTTC. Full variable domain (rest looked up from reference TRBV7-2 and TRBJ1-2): GAGVSQSPSNKVTEKGKDVELRCDPISGHTALYWYRQSLGQGLEFLIYFQGNSAPDKSGLPSDRFSAERTGGSVSTLTIQRTQQEDSAVYLCASSPADRGYTFGSGTRLTVV.